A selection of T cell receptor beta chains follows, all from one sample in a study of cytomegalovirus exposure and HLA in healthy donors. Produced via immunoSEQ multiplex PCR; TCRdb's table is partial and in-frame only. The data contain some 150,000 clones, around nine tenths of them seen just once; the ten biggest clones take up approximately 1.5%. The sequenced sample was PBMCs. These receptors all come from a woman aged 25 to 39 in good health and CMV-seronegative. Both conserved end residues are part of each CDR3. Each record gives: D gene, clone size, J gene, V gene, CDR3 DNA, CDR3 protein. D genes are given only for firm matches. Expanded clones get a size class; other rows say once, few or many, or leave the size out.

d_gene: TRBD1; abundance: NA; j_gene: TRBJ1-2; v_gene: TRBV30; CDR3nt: TGTGCCGGGATAAGGGGGACAGGGAATGGCTACACCTTC; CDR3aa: CAGIRGTGNGYTF
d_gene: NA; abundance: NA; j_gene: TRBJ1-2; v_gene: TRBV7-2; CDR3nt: TGTGCCAGCAGCACCCTATCCGATCGGGGCTACACCTTC; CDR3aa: CASSTLSDRGYTF
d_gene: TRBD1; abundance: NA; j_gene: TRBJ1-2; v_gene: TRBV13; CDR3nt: TGTGCCAGCAGCTCGGGACAGGGGGCACGAAGCGGCTACACCTTC; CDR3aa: CASSSGQGARSGYTF
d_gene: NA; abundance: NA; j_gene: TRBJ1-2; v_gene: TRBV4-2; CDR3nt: TGTGCCAGCAGCCAACGGACAGCCTCCCTGTCGGGCTACACCTTC; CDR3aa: CASSQRTASLSGYTF
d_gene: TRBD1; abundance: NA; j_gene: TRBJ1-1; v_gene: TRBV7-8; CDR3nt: TGTGCCAGCAGCTTCCCTAGGACAGGCGAGGCTGACACTGAAGCTTTCTTT; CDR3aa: CASSFPRTGEADTEAFF
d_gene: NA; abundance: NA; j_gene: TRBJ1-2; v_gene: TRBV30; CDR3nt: TGTGCCTGGGCCCCACAGGGAAACTATGGCTACACCTTC; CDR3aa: CAWAPQGNYGYTF
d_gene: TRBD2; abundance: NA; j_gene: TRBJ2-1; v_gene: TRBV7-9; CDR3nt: TGTGCCAGCAGCTTAGCGGGATTTGGGGCGGGGGGGTCCTACAATGAGCAGTTCTTC; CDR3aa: CASSLAGFGAGGSYNEQFF
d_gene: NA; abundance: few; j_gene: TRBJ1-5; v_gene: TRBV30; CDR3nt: TGTGCCTGGAGTGTACAGGACAATCAGCCCCAGCATTTT; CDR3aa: CAWSVQDNQPQHF
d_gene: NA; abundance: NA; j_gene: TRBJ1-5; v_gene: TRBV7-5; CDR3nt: TGTGTCAGACCTCTTTCCAGGGGGCACCAGCCCCAGCATTTT; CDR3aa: CVRPLSRGHQPQHF
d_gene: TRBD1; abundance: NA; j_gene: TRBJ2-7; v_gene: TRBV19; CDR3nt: TGTGCCAGTAGTGCAACAGGGGGCATTGACGAGCAGTACTTC; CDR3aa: CASSATGGIDEQYF
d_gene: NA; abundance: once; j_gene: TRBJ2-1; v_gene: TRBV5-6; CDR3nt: TGTGCCAGCATCGGGTTGGGTAATGAGCAGTTCTTC; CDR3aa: CASIGLGNEQFF
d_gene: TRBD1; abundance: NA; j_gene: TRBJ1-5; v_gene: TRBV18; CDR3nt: TGTGCCAGCTCGCCTCCAGGGGGGCCCCAGCATTTT; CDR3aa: CASSPPGGPQHF
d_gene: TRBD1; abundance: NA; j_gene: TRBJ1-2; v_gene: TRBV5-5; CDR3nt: TGTGCCAGCAGCTGGACAGGGATGGCCTATGGCTACACCTTC; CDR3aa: CASSWTGMAYGYTF
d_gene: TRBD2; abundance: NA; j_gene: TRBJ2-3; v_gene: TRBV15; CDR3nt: TGTGCCACCAGCACTGGCGGGCGGGGGAGCACAGATACGCAGTATTTT; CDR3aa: CATSTGGRGSTDTQYF
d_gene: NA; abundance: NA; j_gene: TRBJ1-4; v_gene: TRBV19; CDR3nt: TGTGCCAGTAGTTCCCCTTCTACCCTGCAAAAACTGTTTTTT; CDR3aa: CASSSPSTLQKLFF
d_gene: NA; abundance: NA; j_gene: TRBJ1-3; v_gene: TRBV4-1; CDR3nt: TGCGCCAGCAGCCAAGAAGGCACAGGTGGAAACACCATATATTTT; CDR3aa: CASSQEGTGGNTIYF
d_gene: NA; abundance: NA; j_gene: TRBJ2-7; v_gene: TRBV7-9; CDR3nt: TGTGCCAGCAGCCCCACCGGGTCTCTCTTGGACGAGCAGTACTTC; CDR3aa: CASSPTGSLLDEQYF
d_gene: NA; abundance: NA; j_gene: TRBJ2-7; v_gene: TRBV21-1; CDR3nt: TGTGCCAGCAGCAAACGCCAGGTGAGCTCCTACGAGCAGTACTTC; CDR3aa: CASSKRQVSSYEQYF
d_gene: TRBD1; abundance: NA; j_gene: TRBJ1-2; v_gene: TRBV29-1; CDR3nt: TGCAGCGTTGGGACAGGAGCCCCTTTTGGCTACACCTTC; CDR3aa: CSVGTGAPFGYTF
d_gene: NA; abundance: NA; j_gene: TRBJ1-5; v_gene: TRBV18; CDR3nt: TGTGCCAGCTCACGATCAGACATCGGCTATCAGCCCCAGCATTTT; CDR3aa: CASSRSDIGYQPQHF
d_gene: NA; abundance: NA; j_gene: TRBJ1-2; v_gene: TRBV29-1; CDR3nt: TGCAGCGTTGTGGGGGCGGATGGCTACACCTTC; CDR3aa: CSVVGADGYTF
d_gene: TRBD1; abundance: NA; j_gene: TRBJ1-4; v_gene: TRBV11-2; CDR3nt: TGTGCCAGCAGCTTAGGACAGGGAGAGGCTGAAAAACTGTTTTTT; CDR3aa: CASSLGQGEAEKLFF
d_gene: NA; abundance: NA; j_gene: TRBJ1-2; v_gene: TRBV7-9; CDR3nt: TGTGCCAGCAGCTTGTGGGCAAACTATGGCTACACCTTC; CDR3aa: CASSLWANYGYTF
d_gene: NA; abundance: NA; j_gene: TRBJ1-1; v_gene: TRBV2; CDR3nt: TGTGCCAGCAGTCAGGACAGCACTGAAGCTTTCTTT; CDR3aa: CASSQDSTEAFF
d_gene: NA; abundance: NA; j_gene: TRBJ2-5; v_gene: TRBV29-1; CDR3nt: TGCAGCGTCGTCCCCCAAGAGACCCAGTACTTC; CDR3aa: CSVVPQETQYF
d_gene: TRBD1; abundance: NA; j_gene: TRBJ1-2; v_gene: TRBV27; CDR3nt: TGTGCCAGCAGCCACCCTCCGGGACAGGGGTATGAGGGCTACACCTTC; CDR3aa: CASSHPPGQGYEGYTF
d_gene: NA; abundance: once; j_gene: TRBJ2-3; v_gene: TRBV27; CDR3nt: TGTGCCAGCCGCACAGTTATAAACAGGGCGGGAGATACGCAGTATTTT; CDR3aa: CASRTVINRAGDTQYF
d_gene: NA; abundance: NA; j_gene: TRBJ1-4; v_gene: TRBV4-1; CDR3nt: TGCGCCAGCAGCCAGTTAGATGAAAAACTGTTTTTT; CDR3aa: CASSQLDEKLFF
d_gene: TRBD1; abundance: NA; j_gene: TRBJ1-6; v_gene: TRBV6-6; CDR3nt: TGTGCCAGCAGGAGAGAGGGGGCGGTGGCCGTTTCACCCCTCCACTTT; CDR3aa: CASRREGAVAVSPLHF
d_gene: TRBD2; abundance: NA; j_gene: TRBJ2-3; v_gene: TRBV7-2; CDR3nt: TGTGCCAGCAGCTTAGCGCTAACTAGCGGGGCCACAGATACGCAGTATTTT; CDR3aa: CASSLALTSGATDTQYF
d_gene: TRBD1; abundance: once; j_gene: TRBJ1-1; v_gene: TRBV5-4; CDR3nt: TGTGCCAGCAGCTTGCCGGGACAGGGTTCTGAAGCTTTCTTT; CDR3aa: CASSLPGQGSEAFF
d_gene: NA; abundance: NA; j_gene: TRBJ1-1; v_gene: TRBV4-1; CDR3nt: TGCGCCAGCGTAGGGGGGGCCGCTGAAGCTTTCTTT; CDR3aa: CASVGGAAEAFF
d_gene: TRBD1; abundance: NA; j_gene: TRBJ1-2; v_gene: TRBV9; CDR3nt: TGTGCCAGCAACAGGGGTAACTATGGCTACACCTTC; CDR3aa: CASNRGNYGYTF
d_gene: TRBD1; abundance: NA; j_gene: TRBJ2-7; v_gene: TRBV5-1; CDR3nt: TGCGCCAGCAGCGACAGGGATTCCCTCTCCTACGAGCAGTACTTC; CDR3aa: CASSDRDSLSYEQYF
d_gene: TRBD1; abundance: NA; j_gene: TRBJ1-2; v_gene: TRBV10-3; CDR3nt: TGTGCCATCAGTGAGTCCCAGGGGGATGGCTACACCTTC; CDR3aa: CAISESQGDGYTF
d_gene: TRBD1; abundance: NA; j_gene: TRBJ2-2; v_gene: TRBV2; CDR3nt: TGTGCCAGCAGGGACAGGGGTAACACCGGGGAGCTGTTTTTT; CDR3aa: CASRDRGNTGELFF
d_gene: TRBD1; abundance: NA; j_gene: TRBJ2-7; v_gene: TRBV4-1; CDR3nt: TGCGCCAGCAGCCAAGTGGGACAGGGCTCCTACGAGCAGTACTTC; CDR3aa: CASSQVGQGSYEQYF
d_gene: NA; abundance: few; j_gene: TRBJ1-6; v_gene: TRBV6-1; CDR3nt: TGTGCCAGCAGTACGGACTCGTTCTTGCCCCTCCACTTT; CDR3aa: CASSTDSFLPLHF
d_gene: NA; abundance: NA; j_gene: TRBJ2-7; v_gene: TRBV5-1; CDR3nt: TGCGCCAGCAGCTTGGATGGGAGATACGAGCAGTACTTC; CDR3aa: CASSLDGRYEQYF
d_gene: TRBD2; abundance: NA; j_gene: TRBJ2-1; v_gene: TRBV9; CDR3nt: TGTGCCAGCAGCGTATGGGGAGGGCGGCAGTTCTTC; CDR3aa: CASSVWGGRQFF
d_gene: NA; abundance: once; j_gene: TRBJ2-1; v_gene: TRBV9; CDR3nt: TGTGCCAGCAGCGTCTATGAGTCTAGCTCAAACAATGAGCAGTTCTTC; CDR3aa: CASSVYESSSNNEQFF
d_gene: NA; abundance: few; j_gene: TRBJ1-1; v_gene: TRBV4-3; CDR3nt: TGCGCCAGCAGCCAAGATGATCTAAACACTGAAGCTTTCTTT; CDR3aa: CASSQDDLNTEAFF
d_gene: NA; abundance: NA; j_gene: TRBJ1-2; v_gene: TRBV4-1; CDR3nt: TGCGCCAGCAGCCAACCCGACAGCATTAACTATGGCTACACCTTC; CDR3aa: CASSQPDSINYGYTF
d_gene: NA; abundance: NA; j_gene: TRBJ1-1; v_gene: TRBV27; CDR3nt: TGTGCCAGCAGCAAATCGGCCGAGGGTACTGAAGCTTTCTTT; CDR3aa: CASSKSAEGTEAFF
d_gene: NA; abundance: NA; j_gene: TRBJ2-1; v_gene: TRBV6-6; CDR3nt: TGTGCCAGCAGCCTCGCCGTGGGGCCGCGGTACAATGAGCAGTTCTTC; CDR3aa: CASSLAVGPRYNEQFF
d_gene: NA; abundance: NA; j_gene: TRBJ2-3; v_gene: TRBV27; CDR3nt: TGTGCCAGCAGTCTCTGGGGGGACGGGCCTCAGGATACGCAGTATTTT; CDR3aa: CASSLWGDGPQDTQYF
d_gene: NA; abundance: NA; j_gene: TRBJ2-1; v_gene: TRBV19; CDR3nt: TGTGCCAGTAGTATAGCTTATGAGCAGTTCTTC; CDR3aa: CASSIAYEQFF
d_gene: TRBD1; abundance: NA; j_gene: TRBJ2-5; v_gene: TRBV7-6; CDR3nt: TGTGCCAGCAGCTTAGTAGGGACAGAAGAGACCCAGTACTTC; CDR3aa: CASSLVGTEETQYF
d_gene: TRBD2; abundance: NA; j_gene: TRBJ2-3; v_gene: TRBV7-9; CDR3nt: TGTGCCAGCAAGTTGGCGGGGGGATCGGGCACAGATACGCAGTATTTT; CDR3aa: CASKLAGGSGTDTQYF
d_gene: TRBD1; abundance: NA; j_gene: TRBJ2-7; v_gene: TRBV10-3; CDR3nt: TGTGCCATCAGTGAGTCAGGCAGGGGGCGTTCCTACGAGCAGTACTTC; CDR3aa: CAISESGRGRSYEQYF
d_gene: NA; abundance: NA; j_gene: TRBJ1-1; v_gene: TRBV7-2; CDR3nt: TGTGCCAGCAGCTTACGCAGGTTGGGGAACACTGAAGCTTTCTTT; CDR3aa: CASSLRRLGNTEAFF
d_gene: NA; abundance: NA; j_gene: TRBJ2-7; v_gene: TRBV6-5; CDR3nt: TGTGCCAGCAGCACGGACATGGGGCTTAAAAGGCAGTACTTC; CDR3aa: CASSTDMGLKRQYF
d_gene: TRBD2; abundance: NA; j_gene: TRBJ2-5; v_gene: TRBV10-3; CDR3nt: TGTGCCATCAGTGCCCCACAAGCGGGGGGTGAGACCCAGTACTTC; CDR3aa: CAISAPQAGGETQYF
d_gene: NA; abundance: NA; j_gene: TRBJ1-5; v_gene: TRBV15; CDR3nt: TGTGCCACCAGCAGAGTTGAGGATCCAACCTACTATAGCAATCAGCCCCAGCATTTT; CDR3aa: CATSRVEDPTYYSNQPQHF
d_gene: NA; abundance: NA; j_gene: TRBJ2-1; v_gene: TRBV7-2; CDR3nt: TGTGCCAGCAGCTTCCCGGGACTCCCGTACAATGAGCAGTTCTTC; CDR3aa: CASSFPGLPYNEQFF
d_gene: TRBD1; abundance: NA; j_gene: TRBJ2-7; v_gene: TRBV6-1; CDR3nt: TGTGCCAGCAGTGAGACGGACAGGGGGATATCCTACGAGCAGTACTTC; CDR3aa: CASSETDRGISYEQYF